This T cell receptor (beta chain) is drawn from a study of blood T cell repertoires in COVID-19. Looking at the study overall: Donors in the United States, Italy and Spain gave samples during acute or convalescent COVID-19. From T cells, B-cell-depleted T cells, or PBMCs came the material, which was cDNA or gDNA.

Original methodology: The assay estimated nucleated cells by amplifying reference gene primers. Sequencing used immunoSEQ multiplex PCR; TCRdb keeps in-frame clones, though not all of them. D and trimming were read from the DNA, whereas the V and J calls and clone size are those reported in that table. The table records roughly 140,000 clones, approximately 88% of them present only once. A remark on this clone: Because the CDR3's place on the DNA is in doubt, the DNA is left out and the CDR3 is given as listed by TCRdb.

Both ends counted, the CDR3 spans 16 residues. Germline CDR1 is KGHSH and CDR2 is LQKENI. The sample consisted of peripheral blood. This sequence was found in a man between 65 and 85 years old with acute or convalescent COVID-19. The rearrangement joins TRBV18 to TRBJ2-2; no DNA check was done on the table's D call, TRBD2. The CDR3 reads CASSPPSGRGTGELFF.